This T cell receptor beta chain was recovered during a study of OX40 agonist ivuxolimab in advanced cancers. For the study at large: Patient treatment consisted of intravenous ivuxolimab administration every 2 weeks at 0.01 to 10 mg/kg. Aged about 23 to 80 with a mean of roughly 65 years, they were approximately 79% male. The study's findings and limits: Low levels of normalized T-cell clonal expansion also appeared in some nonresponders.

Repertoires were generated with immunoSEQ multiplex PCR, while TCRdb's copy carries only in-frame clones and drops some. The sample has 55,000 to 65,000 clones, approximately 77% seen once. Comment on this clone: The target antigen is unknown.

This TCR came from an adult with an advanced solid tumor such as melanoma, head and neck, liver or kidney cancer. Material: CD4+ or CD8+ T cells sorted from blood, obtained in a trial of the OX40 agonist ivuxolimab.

For the CDR3, the DNA is TGTGCCAGCAGCTTACGAGGGGACAGGTCGTACAATGAGCAGTTCTTC. Protein product: CASSLRGDRSYNEQFF. The chain has TRBV11-2 and TRBJ2-1; 8 nucleotides line up with TRBD1. V shed 2 bases and J 4 bases; nucleotides not matched to a gene: 7. The CDR3 is 16 amino acids. Germline lookup yields CDR1 SGHAT and CDR2 FQNNGV.